This T cell receptor (beta chain) was profiled in a study of blood T cell repertoires in COVID-19. Study-level background: The study drew acute and convalescent COVID-19 samples from the United States, Italy and Spain.

This CDR3 is built from 16 residues. The germline gives CDR1 MNHNS, CDR2 SASEGT. V lost 1 base, J lost 4 bases, and 16 bases lay in between. As originally analysed: Reference gene primer amplification gave estimated nucleated cell counts. TCRdb keeps only in-frame clones here, not all; method: immunoSEQ multiplex PCR. V and J calls plus clone size are reproduced from that table; the DNA served to infer D and trimming. The sample carries around 200,000 clones, about 85% recorded once. The participants were between roughly 18 and 100 years old and came from under 25 US areas. Cohorts were based on clinical histories the participants reported.

The chain recombines TRBV6-1 with TRBJ2-5, with D maybe TRBD2 (7 bases). The sequencing sample was made of PBMCs or T cells enriched from blood (not recorded which). The receptor was isolated from a woman in her thirties who had recovered from COVID-19. The CDR3 DNA sequence: TGTGCCAGCAGTGAAGTAGGGTCAGGGGAGGGAGAGACCCAGTACTTC. Its protein product is CASSEVGSGEGETQYF.